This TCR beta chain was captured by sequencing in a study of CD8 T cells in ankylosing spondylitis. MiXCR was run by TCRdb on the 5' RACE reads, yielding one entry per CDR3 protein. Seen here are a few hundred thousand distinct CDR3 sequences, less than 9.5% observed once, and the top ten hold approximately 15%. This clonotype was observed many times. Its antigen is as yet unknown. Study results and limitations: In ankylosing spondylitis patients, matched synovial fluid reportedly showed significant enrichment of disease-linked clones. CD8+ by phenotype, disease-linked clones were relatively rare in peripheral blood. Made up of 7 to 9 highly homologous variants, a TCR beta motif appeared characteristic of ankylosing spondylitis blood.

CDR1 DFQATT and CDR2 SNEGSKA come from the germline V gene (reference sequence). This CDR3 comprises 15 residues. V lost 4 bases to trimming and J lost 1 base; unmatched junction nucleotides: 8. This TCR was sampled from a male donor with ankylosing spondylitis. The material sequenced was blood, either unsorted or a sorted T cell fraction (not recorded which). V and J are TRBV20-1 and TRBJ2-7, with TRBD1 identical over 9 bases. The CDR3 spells CSATRTGGSSYEQYF. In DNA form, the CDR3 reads TGCAGTGCTACTCGAACAGGGGGCTCTTCCTACGAGCAGTACTTC.